Shown below are 13 T cell receptor beta chains from a single sample sequenced in a study of blood T cell repertoires in COVID-19. Assay: immunoSEQ multiplex PCR; the TCRdb copy retains only in-frame clones and omits some. The table has about 210,000 clones, 92% seen once; the top ten hold 1.2%. Specimen: peripheral blood. The source is a man aged 30-40 years with acute or convalescent COVID-19.

The chain links TRBV29-1 to TRBJ1-1; a possible D gene is TRBD1 (6 bases). The CDR3 totals 12 residues. The V gene lost 4 bases and the J gene lost 4 bases, with 10 bases spanning the gap. Germline V CDR1 and CDR2: SQVTM, ANQGSEA. CDR3 sequence reads: CSVGRGGTEAFF. CDR3 coding DNA: TGCAGCGTTGGCAGGGGTGGCACTGAAGCTTTCTTT.

The CDR3 DNA sequence: TGTGCCAGTAGTATAGGTGGCCCCGGGGGTGAGCAGTTCTTC. Its protein is CASSIGGPGGEQFF. The chain combines TRBV19 with TRBJ2-1, with D perhaps TRBD2 (6 bases). CDR3 length: 14 residues. Trimming cost V 1 base and J 9 bases, with 13 bases left between them. Germline-derived CDR1 and CDR2 are LNHDA and SQIVND (reference sequence). The full variable domain, with the rest looked up from reference TRBV19 and TRBJ2-1, is DGGITQSPKYLFRKEGQNVTLSCEQNLNHDAMYWYRQDPGQGLRLIYYSQIVNDFQKGDIAEGYSVSREKKESFPLTVTSAQKNPTAFYLCASSIGGPGGEQFFGPGTRLTVL.

The V gene is TRBV6-5, the J gene TRBJ2-7; no definite D call. CDR3 length: 13 residues. Per the germline V gene, CDR1 is MNHEY and CDR2 is SVGAGI. The V gene lost 7 bases and the J gene lost 5 bases, with 15 bases spanning the gap. CDR3 sequence (DNA): TGTGCCAGCAATTCCCAGGCCCTTGACGAGCAGTACTTC. Encoded protein: CASNSQALDEQYF.

This clone was counted a single time. The chain is built from TRBV3-1 (or the pseudogene TRBV3-2) and TRBJ2-5, with 8 bases identical to TRBD1. This CDR3 contains 16 residues. Looked up from germline, CDR1 is LGHDT and CDR2 is YNNKEL (reference sequence). J lost 4 bases, V lost 3 bases, and 10 bases had no gene match. The CDR3 loop is CASSQARGQGRETQYF. Written as DNA, the CDR3 is TGTGCCAGCAGCCAGGCCCGAGGACAGGGAAGAGAGACCCAGTACTTC.

This clone was counted once. The chain employs TRBV15 and TRBJ2-1, with a weak D call TRBD2 (5 bases). The CDR3 loop spans 16 amino acids. Germline lookup yields CDR1 LNHNV and CDR2 YYDKDF (reference sequence). Deletions cut 1 base from V and 0 bases from J, with 10 bases between. CDR3 in amino acids: CATSRAPGISYNEQFF. CDR3 sequence (DNA): TGTGCCACCAGCAGAGCCCCCGGGATCTCCTACAATGAGCAGTTCTTC.

V gene TRBV4-1 combines with J gene TRBJ2-3; D not certain. This CDR3 has 15 amino acids. Germline CDR1 and CDR2: MGHRA and YSYEKL. Trimming pared 1 base from V and 2 bases from J, leaving 10 bases between. The CDR3 is CASSQVSLHTDTQYF. For the CDR3, the DNA is TGCGCCAGCAGCCAAGTCTCACTACACACAGATACGCAGTATTTT.

In its sample, this clone was seen once. The CDR3 DNA sequence: TGTGCCAGCAGGCGTATCGGACAGGGCAACACTGAAGCTTTCTTT. This sequence encodes CASRRIGQGNTEAFF. This rearrangement joins TRBV7-6 to TRBJ1-1; 8 positions match TRBD1. Germline lookup yields CDR1 SGHVS and CDR2 FNYEAQ. The CDR3 spans 15 residues. V was clipped by 6 bases and J by 2 bases; unmatched bases: 8.

The J gene is TRBJ1-2, the V gene TRBV28; the D is unclear. This CDR3 is built from 13 residues. The germline gives CDR1 MDHEN, CDR2 SYDVKM. V was shortened by 6 bases and J by 4 bases, with 12 bases between the two germline ends. Written as DNA, the CDR3 is TGTGCCAGCAGCCCTACCCGGGTCTATGGCTACACCTTC. It specifies CASSPTRVYGYTF.

This clone was counted a single time. This chain uses TRBV28 with TRBJ1-1; D possibly corresponds to TRBD1 (5 bases). Looked up from germline, CDR1 is MDHEN and CDR2 is SYDVKM. The CDR3 length is 16 residues. V lost 6 bases, J lost 4 bases, and 21 bases lay in between. The CDR3 sequence is CASRVSGIRQFTEAFF. CDR3 DNA sequence: TGTGCCAGCAGAGTTTCGGGCATCCGACAGTTCACTGAAGCTTTCTTT.

The CDR3 nucleotides are TGTGCCAGCTCCGAGATAGGACAAAATCAGCCCCAGCATTTT. Protein sequence: CASSEIGQNQPQHF. The chain combines TRBV18 with TRBJ1-5; TRBD1 might be the D (5 bases). V lost 6 bases to trimming and J lost 4 bases, with 13 bases between them. CDR3 length: 14 amino acids. Germline V gives CDR1 KGHSH, CDR2 LQKENI.

The CDR3 DNA reads as TGCGCCAGCAGCTTCGGGACTATTCCCTACAATGAGCAGTTCTTC. It yields the protein CASSFGTIPYNEQFF. The J gene is TRBJ2-1, the V gene TRBV5-1; 7 bases are a match to TRBD2. The CDR3 is 15 amino acids. The germline V gene encodes CDR1 SGHRS and CDR2 YFSETQ. Unmatched junction bases numbered 4, after V lost 2 bases and J lost 2 bases. The whole variable domain, remainder taken from reference TRBV5-1 and TRBJ2-1, is KAGVTQTPRYLIKTRGQQVTLSCSPISGHRSVSWYQQTPGQGLQFLFEYFSETQRNKGNFPGRFSGRQFSNSRSEMNVSTLELGDSALYLCASSFGTIPYNEQFFGPGTRLTVL.

The chain employs TRBV28 and TRBJ1-1, with 8 bases fitting TRBD1. CDR1 MDHEN and CDR2 SYDVKM come from the germline V gene. This CDR3 region has 16 residues. V gave up 8 bases and J gave up 0 bases; unmatched junction bases: 11. The CDR3 loop is CASRWVSGGLNTEAFF. CDR3 nucleotide sequence: TGTGCCAGCCGCTGGGTGTCAGGGGGCTTGAACACTGAAGCTTTCTTT.

This sequence joins TRBV7-3 and TRBJ2-1; possibly TRBD2 for D (5 bases). CDR1 is SGHTA, CDR2 FQGTGA, per germline. Deletions cut 6 bases from V and 6 bases from J, with 15 bases between. CDR3 length equals 14 residues. The CDR3 here is CASRASSLSNEQFF. Written as DNA, the CDR3 is TGTGCCAGCAGGGCTAGCTCCCTATCCAATGAGCAGTTCTTC.